This TCR beta chain was identified in a study of OX40 agonist ivuxolimab in advanced cancers. Broader study findings: Also showing low normalized T-cell clonal expansion were some of the nonresponders.

In the case of this clone: As yet, its antigen is unknown.

The CDR3 extends over 15 amino acids. V was pared by 0 bases and J by 7 bases, with 7 bases of the junction left unmatched. Germline V gene data show CDR1 as SGHDN and CDR2 as FVKESK. Here immunoSEQ multiplex PCR was the method, and the copy in TCRdb shows in-frame clones only, minus some. The table shows about 48,000 clones, with about 87% occurring only once. This TCR derives from an adult with an advanced solid tumor such as melanoma, head and neck, liver or kidney cancer. The source material was CD4+ or CD8+ T cells sorted from blood, sampled in a trial of the OX40 agonist ivuxolimab. The chain employs TRBV14 and TRBJ1-2; 8 bases agree with TRBD1. The CDR3 nucleotides are TGTGCCAGCAGCCAAGATGCGCTCGGACAGGGTGGCTACACCTTC. It codes for CASSQDALGQGGYTF.